The 20 T cell receptor beta chains listed next were all sequenced from one sample in a study of blood T cell repertoires in COVID-19. The data were produced by immunoSEQ multiplex PCR, yet TCRdb's version contains in-frame clones alone and is incomplete. The sample includes approximately 290,000 clones, around 85% seen only once; the top ten take around 1%. The sample comprised peripheral blood. The origin of the receptors is a human donor with COVID-19, enrolled during active disease. The donor label of this sample is uncertain.

This chain joins TRBV6-7 and TRBJ1-5; perhaps TRBD1 as D (5 bases). TRBV6-7 is an ORF, with its function uncertain. The CDR3 loop spans 18 amino acids. Trimming took off 2 bases at V and 2 bases at J, with 19 bases between the two ends. CDR3 DNA: TGTGCCAGCAGTTACCCGTCCGGGGGAGTCCGTGGCAATCAGCCCCAGCATTTT. Protein product: CASSYPSGGVRGNQPQHF.

The V call is TRBV9, the J call TRBJ2-3, with no clear D. This CDR3 is 17 amino acids long. With 2 bases removed from V and 1 base from J, the gap between germline ends came to 17 bases. Germline CDR1 is SGDLS and CDR2 is YYNGEE. The CDR3 is CASSVPSLNRGTDTQYF. Written as DNA, the CDR3 is TGTGCCAGCAGCGTCCCGAGTTTAAATCGCGGCACAGATACGCAGTATTTT.

This rearrangement joins TRBV28 to TRBJ2-1; D is undetermined. V was cut by 2 bases and J by 0 bases, with 14 bases left in between. The CDR3 has 17 amino acids. Germline V gene data show CDR1 as MDHEN and CDR2 as SYDVKM. CDR3 DNA: TGTGCCAGCAGTTTAGCCTCGTCTTATAGCTCCTACAATGAGCAGTTCTTC. This encodes CASSLASSYSSYNEQFF. The complete variable domain, with remaining parts taken from reference TRBV28 and TRBJ2-1, reads DVKVTQSSRYLVKRTGEKVFLECVQDMDHENMFWYRQDPGLGLRLIYFSYDVKMKEKGDIPEGYSVSREKKERFSLILESASTNQTSMYLCASSLASSYSSYNEQFFGPGTRLTVL.

The V gene is TRBV29-1, the J gene TRBJ2-2, with 10 bases matching TRBD1. The length of the CDR3 is 13 residues. The germline gives CDR1 SQVTM, CDR2 ANQGSEA. V dropped 3 bases and J dropped 10; count of bases not matched to a gene: 5. CDR3 region: CSVDGQGEQELFF. The CDR3 DNA reads TGCAGCGTTGACGGACAGGGGGAACAGGAGCTGTTTTTT.

The CDR3: CASSHSRSSYEQYF. The DNA of the CDR3 is TGTGCCAGCAGCCATAGCAGAAGCTCCTACGAGCAGTACTTC. This rearrangement joins TRBV21-1 to TRBJ2-7; the table's TRBD2 call for D was not verified on the DNA. TRBV21-1 is given as a pseudogene. The CDR3 is made up of 14 amino acids.

The chain employs TRBV2 and TRBJ1-1, with D tentatively TRBD1 (5 bases). CDR3 length: 17 residues. V lost 7 bases, J lost 5 bases, and 26 bases lay in between. The V gene's germline CDR1 is SNHLY and CDR2 FYNNEI. CDR3 DNA sequence: TGTGCCAGCACCTCTTCGAGGGAGGCAGGGATCGGGACTGAAGCTTTCTTT. This codes for CASTSSREAGIGTEAFF.

As DNA, the CDR3 is TGTGCCAGCAGCTTAACGCGGGACACTGAAGCTTTCTTT. Amino acids: CASSLTRDTEAFF. J is TRBJ1-1 and V is TRBV7-3; D ambiguous. The V and J ends lost 0 bases and 3 bases respectively, with 5 bases between them. The CDR3 runs to 13 residues. CDR1 is SGHTA, CDR2 FQGTGA, per germline.

This sequence joins TRBV30 and TRBJ2-7, with 7 nucleotides matching TRBD2. V was pared by 1 base and J by 1 base, with 4 bases of the junction left unmatched. The CDR3 spans 14 residues. CDR1 is GTSNPN and CDR2 is SVGIG in the germline V gene (reference sequence). CDR3 protein: CAWSAGLGSYEQYF. DNA of the CDR3: TGTGCCTGGAGTGCCGGACTAGGTTCCTACGAGCAGTACTTC.

The chain combines TRBV28 with TRBJ1-5; 10 bases map to TRBD1. The CDR3 spans 14 residues. V trimming: 8 bases; J trimming: 2 bases; junction bases outside the gene matches: 3. From germline, CDR1 is MDHEN and CDR2 SYDVKM. The DNA of the CDR3 is TGTGCCAGCTTAGGGACAGGGGGCAATCAGCCCCAGCATTTT. This encodes CASLGTGGNQPQHF.

The chain couples TRBV19 to TRBJ1-5; 7 bases fit TRBD1. Germline CDR1 and CDR2: LNHDA and SQIVND (reference sequence). This CDR3 is 16 amino acids long. With V trimmed by 0 bases and J by 6 bases, 8 bases remained unmatched. The CDR3 loop is CASSIDSGAGGQPQHF. The CDR3 DNA reads TGTGCCAGTAGTATAGATAGCGGGGCAGGGGGTCAGCCCCAGCATTTT.

The chain is built from TRBV5-6 and TRBJ2-2; TRBD2 aligns across 7 bases. The CDR3 contains 16 residues. J gave up 4 bases and V 1 base, and 7 bases lay outside the gene matches. Germline values: CDR1 SGHDT, CDR2 YYEEEE. This CDR3 reads CASSLPAGVVTGELFF. CDR3 bases: TGTGCCAGCAGCTTGCCGGCGGGAGTAGTCACCGGGGAGCTGTTTTTT.

The rearrangement uses TRBV5-4 and TRBJ1-4; D is perhaps TRBD1 (5 bases). Deletions cut 4 bases from V and 8 bases from J, with 15 bases between. In germline, CDR1 is SGHNT, CDR2 YYREEE (reference sequence). The CDR3 has 14 amino acids. As DNA, the CDR3 is TGTGCCAGCAGCCCCCAGGGAGGGCGAGAAAAACTGTTTTTT. It translates to CASSPQGGREKLFF.

The count of this clone is one. The rearrangement links TRBV4-1 to TRBJ1-2, with a possible D match to TRBD1 (5 bases). Germline-derived CDR1 and CDR2 are MGHRA and YSYEKL. This CDR3 is 14 amino acids long. V was cut by 1 base and J by 2 bases, with 8 bases left in between. As DNA, the CDR3 is TGCGCCAGCAGCCAAGCTACAGGAAACTATGGCTACACCTTC. Protein sequence: CASSQATGNYGYTF.

This CDR3 is CASSPRLAGPPYEQYF. The CDR3 region has the DNA TGTGCCAGCAGCCCCCGATTAGCGGGACCACCCTACGAGCAGTACTTC. V gene TRBV9 combines with J gene TRBJ2-7, with 8 bases lining up with TRBD2. This CDR3 has 16 residues. The germline CDR1 and CDR2 sequences are SGDLS and YYNGEE. Losses at the gene ends were 4 bases for V and 2 bases for J; bases not matched to a gene: 11.

This chain joins TRBV7-6 and TRBJ1-4; TRBD1 matches at 7 bases. Germline lookup yields CDR1 SGHVS and CDR2 FNYEAQ. The CDR3 extends over 16 amino acids. The V segment lost 4 bases and the J segment 3 bases; nucleotides outside the gene matches: 8. CDR3 loop: CASSSPRQGANEKLFF. The CDR3 DNA sequence: TGTGCCAGCAGCTCGCCCCGCCAGGGGGCTAATGAAAAACTGTTTTTT.

This chain uses TRBV19 with TRBJ2-5, with TRBD2 as a possible D gene (6 bases). Germline V gene sequence: CDR1 LNHDA, CDR2 SQIVND (reference sequence). V lost 0 bases and J lost 4, with 9 bases in between. The CDR3 consists of 14 residues. In DNA, the CDR3 is TGTGCCAGTAGTATAGACGGGAGAAGAGAGACCCAGTACTTC. Amino acid sequence: CASSIDGRRETQYF.

The chain combines TRBV28 with TRBJ2-2; 10 positions match TRBD1. Germline CDR1 MDHEN, CDR2 SYDVKM. Losses at the gene ends were 7 bases for V and 6 bases for J; bases not matched to a gene: 8. The CDR3 spans 15 residues. CDR3 nucleotide sequence: TGTGCCAGCAAACCGGGACAGGGGTTTTCCGGGGAGCTGTTTTTT. Translating it yields CASKPGQGFSGELFF.

V is TRBV4-3 and J is TRBJ2-3, with TRBD1 as a possible D gene (5 bases). This CDR3 is 14 amino acids long. Trimming shortened V by 3 bases and J by 6 bases, and 13 bases separated the two germline ends. Germline loops: CDR1 LGHNA, CDR2 YSLEER. CDR3 DNA: TGCGCCAGCAGCCAGGAAGGGGAAACCGATACGCAGTATTTT. Translation: CASSQEGETDTQYF.

This clone has just one count. The chain is built from TRBV15 and TRBJ2-7; 7 positions match TRBD2. CDR3 length equals 13 residues. The J segment lost 9 bases and the V segment lost 0 bases, leaving 5 bases of the junction unmatched. Per the germline V gene, CDR1 is LNHNV and CDR2 is YYDKDF (reference sequence). This CDR3 is CATSRDIREGQYF. The CDR3 DNA follows: TGTGCCACCAGCAGAGATATTAGGGAGGGGCAGTACTTC.

The CDR3 sequence is CASSLAGRGRTEAFF. The CDR3 DNA is TGTGCCAGCAGCTTAGCGGGCAGGGGGCGGACTGAAGCTTTCTTT. The rearrangement uses TRBV7-8 and TRBJ1-1, with TRBD1 matching 8 bases. The CDR3 totals 15 residues. V lost 0 bases, J lost 5 bases, and 5 bases stayed unmatched. The germline V gene has CDR1 SGHVS and CDR2 FQNEAQ.